This entry lists 3 T cell receptor beta chains sequenced from one sample in a study of monozygotic twins with inflammatory bowel disease (dated by TCRdb to between 2017 and 2020). Library construction relied on 5' RACE. The data were produced on an Illumina HiSeq 2500. After the reads were reprocessed by TCRdb, one entry was made per CDR3 protein sequence, with no DNA. The sample table includes 200,000 to 250,000 distinct CDR3 sequences. The top ten clones comprise 7.5% to 8% of the sample. Sequencing input: blood. All receptors come from a human donor with ulcerative colitis or Crohn's disease, or a healthy co-twin of an affected twin (not recorded which).

This chain links TRBV6-2 or TRBV6-3 with TRBJ1-5; TCRdb's assignment of TRBD1 cannot be checked, as there is no DNA. Germline V gene lookup returns CDR1 MNHEY and CDR2 SVGEGT. The CDR3 totals 14 residues. CDR3 loop: CASSYPPGNQPQHF.

The CDR3 loop reads CSARDPQGAGEQYF. The V gene is TRBV20-1, the J gene TRBJ2-7; TCRdb indicates TRBD1, and absent DNA this call remains unverified. Germline-derived CDR1 and CDR2 are DFQATT and SNEGSKA (reference sequence). The length of the CDR3 is 14 residues.

The chain links TRBV5-1 to TRBJ1-1; TCRdb outputs TRBD1, but without DNA this stays unchecked. The germline V gene encodes CDR1 SGHRS and CDR2 YFSETQ. The CDR3 covers 14 residues. The chain's CDR3 is CASSLADRSTEAFF.